The present entry profiles one TCR beta chain with its context. Its antigen is not identified. This sample was included in a study of graft-versus-host responses after intestinal transplantation. General study points: GvH clones turned up in recipient marrow; some had shown up first in ileum or blood. Early post-transplant falls in HvG clones accompanied the peak levels of circulating GvH clones.

The CDR3 runs to 15 residues. In germline, CDR1 is SGHTA, CDR2 FQGTGA. The junction had 4 bases not matched to a gene; V was cut back by 2 bases and J by 5 bases. Generated by immunoSEQ multiplex PCR, the TCRdb table keeps only in-frame clones and is missing some. The sample includes nearly 20,000 clones, 86% of them seen just once. Source: PBMCs, taken around 230 days after intestinal transplant. The sequence was collected from a human patient who received an intestinal transplant, so some T cells may come from the graft donor. This chain links TRBV7-3 with TRBJ2-2; 8 nucleotides agree with TRBD1. The CDR3 DNA sequence: TGTGCCAGCAGCTTAGGACAGGGAGTAACCGGGGAGCTGTTTTTT. This codes for CASSLGQGVTGELFF.